The clone carrying this T cell receptor beta chain has at least ten counts. Its antigen remains unknown. The V and J ends lost 4 bases and 0 bases, in that order; junction bases with no gene match: 3. CDR3 size: 15 residues. From germline, CDR1 is SGHRS and CDR2 YFSETQ. This record belongs to a study of T-cell memory formation after mild COVID-19. Study details: TCR clusters were largely donor specific. Findings of the study overall: The main location of contracting CD4+ clones was CM and EM, and that of contracting CD8+ clones was EMRA. Pre-infection memory showed some responding clones, and this suggested that cross-reactive memory joined. Clones contracting day 15 to 85 were balanced CD4/CD8; later expanders leaned CD4+.

TCRdb passed the 5' RACE reads through MiXCR, listing each CDR3 protein once. Of roughly 240,000 distinct CDR3 sequences detected, approximately 15% appear once; the ten largest clones hold 2.1%. The sample consisted of PBMCs or a T cell subset sorted from them (not recorded which). The sequence was collected from an adult woman who had mild COVID-19 (a few samples of this study predate the infection). Cell type and time point are not known. The V and J genes are TRBV5-1 and TRBJ2-2; 7 nucleotides match TRBD2. CDR3 sequence (DNA): TGCGCCAGCAGCCGACTAGCTTCGAACACCGGGGAGCTGTTTTTT. It is translated as CASSRLASNTGELFF. Combining the CDR3 with reference TRBV5-1 and TRBJ2-2 gives the whole variable domain KAGVTQTPRYLIKTRGQQVTLSCSPISGHRSVSWYQQTPGQGLQFLFEYFSETQRNKGNFPGRFSGRQFSNSRSEMNVSTLELGDSALYLCASSRLASNTGELFFGEGSRLTVL.